Below, one T cell receptor beta chain is given with its context. The junction and the germline gene differ at one end; a read error may be behind it. The source of the sample is a study of human T cells and chemical hapten exposure. Overall study context: The use of 2% DPC on roughly 2 cm by roughly 2 cm of upper inner arm skin constituted sensitization.

Described time point: pre-sensitization, week 0. Treatment specified: therapeutic diphenylcyclopropenone sensitization with weekly scalp DPC. Suited to DPC and affected by alopecia, the donors ranged from 18 to 70 years old. MiXCR, applied by TCRdb to the RACE reads, yields one record per CDR3 protein. The sample contains tens of thousands of distinct CDR3 sequences, about 10% of which appear only once. There are 15 residues in the CDR3. Germline CDR1 is MNHNY and CDR2 is SVGAGI (reference sequence). This chain joins TRBV6-6 and TRBJ1-1, with D maybe TRBD1 (6 bases). This receptor was taken from a woman aged 50 to 60 with alopecia areata. Some clones in this sample may be carry-over from other donors' samples. The sample here was whole blood, taken in connection with sensitization to the hapten diphenylcyclopropenone (DPC). In nucleotides, the CDR3 is TGTGCCAGCAACGAGATACAGGGATTTGGCACTGAAGCTTCCTTT. Residues: CASNEIQGFGTEASF.